This TCR beta chain originates from a study of blood T cell repertoires in COVID-19. This table comes from immunoSEQ multiplex PCR, and its TCRdb copy is limited to in-frame clones, with some not included. The sample shows about 210,000 clones, around 90% of them seen only once. Trimming removed 3 bases from V and 1 base from J, with 7 bases in between. CDR3 size: 14 residues. The V gene's germline CDR1 is WSHSY and CDR2 SAAADI. The sequenced sample consisted of PBMCs or T cells enriched from blood (not recorded which). The receptor was derived from a man aged 25 to 40 in a cohort exposed to, infected with or recovered from COVID-19 (not recorded which). The rearrangement joins TRBV10-2 to TRBJ1-5; the D is unclear. CDR3: CASSDVVSNQPQHF. The CDR3 DNA reads TGCGCCAGCAGTGACGTAGTAAGCAATCAGCCCCAGCATTTT.